Below, 18 T cell receptor beta chains from the same sample are listed, as sequenced in a study of blood T cell repertoires in COVID-19. The repertoire was sequenced with immunoSEQ multiplex PCR; TCRdb's copy has only in-frame clones and lacks some. The sample holds around 380,000 clones, approximately 89% seen once. Sequencing was done on a sample of PBMCs or T cells enriched from blood (not recorded which). The receptors originated from a man in his thirties or forties who had recovered from COVID-19.

This chain connects TRBV5-1 to TRBJ2-1; D not resolved. V dropped 2 bases and J dropped 5 bases, with 5 bases sitting between them. CDR3 length equals 12 residues. Germline assignment: CDR1 SGHRS and CDR2 YFSETQ. The CDR3 DNA follows: TGCGCCAGCAGCTTCGTCCACAATGAGCAGTTCTTC. Its protein product is CASSFVHNEQFF.

The genes are TRBV18 and TRBJ1-3; D uncertain. Germline lookup yields CDR1 KGHSH and CDR2 LQKENI. This CDR3 is 14 amino acids long. V dropped 2 bases and J dropped 1 base, with 6 bases sitting between them. The CDR3 coding sequence is TGTGCCAGCTCACCATCAGAATCTGGAAACACCATATATTTT. Its translation: CASSPSESGNTIYF.

A few counts support this clone. Here the CDR3 reads CASSIGQGLSNEQFF. The CDR3 DNA sequence: TGTGCCAGTAGTATAGGCCAGGGGCTAAGCAATGAGCAGTTCTTC. V gene TRBV19 combines with J gene TRBJ2-1; D is possibly TRBD1 (6 bases). There are 15 residues in the CDR3. V lost 1 base to trimming and J lost 6 bases, with 13 bases between them. Germline V gene sequence: CDR1 LNHDA, CDR2 SQIVND (reference sequence).

The chain employs TRBV6-1 and TRBJ2-1, with D possibly being TRBD1 (6 bases). Trimming shortened V by 0 bases and J by 8 bases, and 8 bases separated the two germline ends. CDR3 length: 13 residues. Germline values: CDR1 MNHNS, CDR2 SASEGT. CDR3 sequence (DNA): TGTGCCAGCAGTGAAGCCTCAGGGGATGAGCAGTTCTTC. This codes for CASSEASGDEQFF.

This clone was found once. The chain joins TRBV21-1 to TRBJ1-4; the table's TRBD1 call for D was not verified on the DNA. TRBV21-1 is tagged as a pseudogene. The CDR3 runs 17 residues. CDR3 nucleotides: TGTGCCAGCAGCAAAGTAGTTGGTGGGCGTCCTAATGAAAAACTGTTTTTT. Protein sequence: CASSKVVGGRPNEKLFF.

V gene TRBV19 combines with J gene TRBJ1-2; D may be TRBD1 (5 bases). V lost 4 bases and J 8 bases, leaving 23 bases between the germline ends. CDR3 size: 16 residues. Germline assignment: CDR1 LNHDA and CDR2 SQIVND (reference sequence). The CDR3 region is CASSTISGGATGGYTF. CDR3 DNA: TGTGCCAGTAGTACAATCTCCGGGGGAGCGACGGGGGGCTACACCTTC.

V and J are TRBV4-1 and TRBJ1-1; D unresolved. Germline CDR1 and CDR2: MGHRA and YSYEKL. V was shortened by 2 bases and J by 4 bases, with 8 bases between the two germline ends. This CDR3 comprises 13 residues. The CDR3 sequence: CASSQPHSTEAFF. CDR3 sequence (DNA): TGCGCCAGCAGCCAACCACACAGCACTGAAGCTTTCTTT.

The chain carries TRBV2 and TRBJ1-2; 9 nucleotides match TRBD1. The CDR3 is 13 residues long. J was trimmed by 8 bases and V by 4 bases; bases with no gene match: 5. The germline V gene encodes CDR1 SNHLY and CDR2 FYNNEI. CDR3 nucleotide sequence: TGTGCCAGCAGTGTACAGGGGGCGCGGGGCTACACCTTC. Translated: CASSVQGARGYTF. The whole variable domain, filled in from reference TRBV2 and TRBJ1-2, reads EPEVTQTPSHQVTQMGQEVILRCVPISNHLYFYWYRQILGQKVEFLVSFYNNEISEKSEIFDDQFSVERPDGSNFTLKIRSTKLEDSAMYFCASSVQGARGYTFGSGTRLTVV.

The chain is built from TRBV2 and TRBJ1-1; D gene unclear. The CDR3 consists of 14 residues. Germline V lookup: CDR1 SNHLY, CDR2 FYNNEI. V was clipped by 5 bases and J by 0 bases, with 10 bases between them. The CDR3 region is CASSLGRLNTEAFF. In DNA, the CDR3 is TGTGCCAGCAGTCTTGGGCGTCTGAACACTGAAGCTTTCTTT. Based on the CDR3 plus reference TRBV2 and TRBJ1-1, the full variable domain is EPEVTQTPSHQVTQMGQEVILRCVPISNHLYFYWYRQILGQKVEFLVSFYNNEISEKSEIFDDQFSVERPDGSNFTLKIRSTKLEDSAMYFCASSLGRLNTEAFFGQGTRLTVV.

This chain connects TRBV27 to TRBJ2-4; a weak D match, TRBD1 (6 bases). The CDR3 totals 14 residues. CDR1 and CDR2 (germline): MNHEY, SMNVEV (reference sequence). V dropped 6 bases and J dropped 4 bases, with 13 bases sitting between them. In nucleotides, the CDR3 is TGTGCCAGCAGCTCTTTGCAGGGGAAAAACATTCAGTACTTC. Translated: CASSSLQGKNIQYF.

The CDR3 DNA reads as TGTGCCAGCAGCTTACCCGGCGGCGACTATGGCTACACCTTC. Encoded protein: CASSLPGGDYGYTF. V and J are TRBV7-9 and TRBJ1-2; no firm D call. Germline CDR1 and CDR2: SEHNR and FQNEAQ (reference sequence). CDR3 length equals 14 residues. Trimming shortened V by 2 bases and J by 3 bases, and 10 bases separated the two germline ends.

The J gene is TRBJ1-6, the V gene TRBV5-4; TRBD1 matches 7 bases. Germline assignment: CDR1 SGHNT and CDR2 YYREEE (reference sequence). V dropped 4 bases and J dropped 9; count of bases not matched to a gene: 13. The CDR3 contains 16 residues. The CDR3 sequence is CASSKEPDRVASPLHF. The CDR3, as DNA: TGTGCCAGCAGCAAGGAACCAGACAGGGTTGCTTCACCCCTCCACTTT. The whole variable domain, filled in from reference TRBV5-4 and TRBJ1-6, reads ETGVTQSPTHLIKTRGQQVTLRCSSQSGHNTVSWYQQALGQGPQFIFQYYREEENGRGNFPPRFSGLQFPNYSSELNVNALELDDSALYLCASSKEPDRVASPLHFGNGTRLTVT.

The chain is built from TRBV4-1 and TRBJ1-3, with D possibly TRBD1 on 6 matching bases. The ends were cut back, 0 bases at V and 0 bases at J, with 18 bases in the middle. CDR1 and CDR2 from the germline V gene are MGHRA and YSYEKL. CDR3 length: 19 residues. The CDR3 region has the DNA TGCGCCAGCAGCCAAGAATACAGGGAAAGTTGGGGCTCTGGAAACACCATATATTTT. It encodes CASSQEYRESWGSGNTIYF.

This clone was detected only a few times. The genes are TRBV4-1 and TRBJ1-1; D remains unclear. CDR1 is MGHRA, CDR2 YSYEKL, per germline. The V and J ends lost 0 bases and 7 bases respectively, with 6 bases between them. The CDR3 consists of 12 residues. The CDR3 coding sequence is TGCGCCAGCAGCCAAGAGGTCGGTGAAGCTTTCTTT. Translated: CASSQEVGEAFF.

The gene calls are TRBV5-1 and TRBJ1-1, with 7 nucleotides matching TRBD1. The CDR3 contains 15 residues. CDR1 and CDR2 (germline): SGHRS, YFSETQ. Unmatched junction bases numbered 11, after V lost 3 bases and J lost 6 bases. CDR3 sequence: CASSSGQPGPPEAFF. For the CDR3, the DNA is TGCGCCAGCAGCTCGGGACAGCCTGGGCCTCCTGAAGCTTTCTTT.

This chain uses TRBV6-5 with TRBJ2-1, with 8 bases lining up with TRBD2. CDR3 length: 15 amino acids. Germline V CDR1 and CDR2: MNHEY, SVGAGI. V lost 6 bases to trimming and J lost 8 bases; unmatched junction nucleotides: 12. In nucleotides, the CDR3 is TGTGCCAGCAGCCCCATGGTTAGCGGGGCGTATGAGCAGTTCTTC. It is translated as CASSPMVSGAYEQFF.

The chain combines TRBV19 with TRBJ2-3; 7 bases align to TRBD2. The length of the CDR3 is 14 residues. V shed 8 bases and J 2 bases; nucleotides not matched to a gene: 7. From germline, CDR1 is LNHDA and CDR2 SQIVND (reference sequence). DNA of the CDR3: TGTGCCAGTGAAAGCGGGATCTTCACAGATACGCAGTATTTT. Its protein product is CASESGIFTDTQYF.

V gene TRBV11-2 combines with J gene TRBJ1-4, with D perhaps matching TRBD1 (5 bases). The CDR3 extends over 15 amino acids. V was shortened by 5 bases and J by 7 bases, with 17 bases between the two germline ends. CDR1 and CDR2 (germline): SGHAT, FQNNGV. CDR3 region: CASSRLSVTGEKLFF. DNA for the CDR3: TGTGCCAGCAGCCGCTTATCTGTAACAGGTGAAAAACTGTTTTTT. The full variable domain, completed using reference TRBV11-2 and TRBJ1-4, is EAGVAQSPRYKIIEKRQSVAFWCNPISGHATLYWYQQILGQGPKLLIQFQNNGVVDDSQLPKDRFSAERLKGVDSTLKIQPAKLEDSAVYLCASSRLSVTGEKLFFGSGTQLSVL.